Following are 5 T cell receptor beta chains from one sample sequenced in a study of monozygotic twins with inflammatory bowel disease (dated by TCRdb to the late 2010s). Library prep was done by 5' RACE. TCRdb records Illumina HiSeq 2500 as the sequencer. After TCRdb reprocessed the reads, each CDR3 protein sequence was kept as one row, without DNA. The sample's table lists a count of 150,000 to 200,000 distinct CDR3 sequences. The ten largest clones add up to around 7% of the sample. The sequencing input was blood. These receptors all come from a human donor with ulcerative colitis or Crohn's disease, or a healthy co-twin of an affected twin (not recorded which).

CDR3 region: CASSQDPRSSYEQYF. The chain has TRBV4-3 and TRBJ2-7; the D gene TCRdb calls, TRBD2, cannot be checked with no DNA. The CDR3 totals 15 residues. Germline V lookup: CDR1 LGHNA, CDR2 YSLEER.

The J gene is TRBJ1-2, the V gene TRBV6-1; TCRdb's D call of TRBD1 is untestable without DNA. Germline CDR1 reads MNHNS; CDR2 reads SASEGT. The length of the CDR3 is 14 residues. The CDR3 spells CASSMTGEGYGYTF.

The chain couples TRBV5-1 to TRBJ1-2; TCRdb returns TRBD1, unconfirmable since there is no DNA. This CDR3 comprises 13 residues. CDR1 SGHRS and CDR2 YFSETQ come from the germline V gene. The CDR3 reads CASSPGQSYGYTF.

The chain carries TRBV11-2 and TRBJ2-3; TCRdb's D call of TRBD2 is untestable without DNA. The CDR3 covers 18 residues. Germline V lookup: CDR1 SGHAT, CDR2 FQNNGV. The CDR3 loop is CASSLVGLAGASTDTQYF.

The chain has TRBV5-1 and TRBJ2-7. CDR3 size: 11 residues. CDR1 and CDR2 from the germline V gene are SGHRS and YFSETQ. CDR3 region: CASRLGYEQYF.